What follows are 14 T cell receptor beta chains derived from one specimen sequenced in a study of PD-L1 blockade in urothelial cancer (dated by TCRdb to about 2017). Reading the label with the study, this specimen's time point is: peripheral blood 6 weeks after treatment start. Preparation of the library involved the immunoSEQ multiplex PCR assay. This is the immuneACCESS table as TCRdb keeps it, with only in-frame sequences that have V and J called. A part of the clones is gone; compared with another copy, unresolved V genes explain less than half, and the rest is unexplained. The sample profile shows around 40,000 clones; around 88% of them were found once. Clones ranked in the top ten supply about 22% of the sample. The material was PBMCs, obtained around atezolizumab (anti-PD-L1) treatment. The receptors come from a man aged 60 to 69 with urothelial cancer.

The chain recombines TRBV12-5 with TRBJ1-1; D may be TRBD1 (6 bases). Germline assignment: CDR1 LGHNT and CDR2 FRNRAP. V was shortened by 6 bases and J by 11 bases, with 16 bases between the two germline ends. This CDR3 region has 12 residues. The CDR3 DNA reads as TGTGCTAGTGGCCCCGACAGGAGTAAGGCTTTCTTT. This codes for CASGPDRSKAFF.

The chain uses TRBV2 and TRBJ2-3; possibly TRBD2 for D (5 bases). V shed 5 bases and J shed 2 bases, with 11 bases lying between them. Germline CDR1 and CDR2: SNHLY and FYNNEI. CDR3 length: 14 amino acids. Here the CDR3 reads CASSTGTNTDTQYF. The CDR3 DNA reads as TGTGCCAGCAGTACGGGAACAAACACAGATACGCAGTATTTT.

V and J are TRBV9 and TRBJ2-1; D may be TRBD2 (7 bases). CDR1 is SGDLS and CDR2 is YYNGEE in the germline V gene. V was cut by 2 bases and J by 0 bases, with 21 bases left in between. The CDR3 extends over 19 amino acids. The CDR3 region has the DNA TGTGCCAGCAGCGTCCAACCTCGGGGGGCCTCCATCTCCTACAATGAGCAGTTCTTC. Its translation is CASSVQPRGASISYNEQFF.

The CDR3: CASSESGLAGFF. The CDR3 DNA follows: TGCGCCAGCAGTGAGTCCGGACTAGCAGGGTTCTTC. The chain joins TRBV10-1 to TRBJ2-1; 8 bases are a match to TRBD2. With 0 bases clipped from V and 15 bases from J, the junction kept 4 bases outside the gene matches. Per germline, CDR1 WNHNN and CDR2 SYGVQD (reference sequence). The CDR3 sequence is 12 residues long.

The chain couples TRBV30 to TRBJ1-6; weak D call: TRBD1 (5 bases). The germline gives CDR1 GTSNPN, CDR2 SVGIG (reference sequence). This CDR3 has 18 residues. With 3 bases removed from V and 0 bases from J, the gap between germline ends came to 18 bases. The CDR3 spells CAWSLSLGGVSYNSPLHF. The CDR3 DNA reads as TGTGCCTGGAGCTTGTCTTTGGGAGGGGTCTCCTATAATTCACCCCTCCACTTT.

The genes are TRBV2 and TRBJ2-5; 8 bases are a match to TRBD1. This CDR3 has 17 amino acids. V lost 0 bases, J lost 5 bases, and 11 bases stayed unmatched. Germline V gene data show CDR1 as SNHLY and CDR2 as FYNNEI. The CDR3 DNA follows: TGTGCCAGCAGTGAAGCGCTTCAGGGGGCCCGGAGGGAGACCCAGTACTTC. This translates into CASSEALQGARRETQYF.

This rearrangement joins TRBV5-4 to TRBJ2-1, with 9 bases matching TRBD2. The CDR3 runs to 16 residues. The trim removed 0 bases at V and 7 bases at J, leaving 8 bases unmatched. Germline values: CDR1 SGHNT, CDR2 YYREEE (reference sequence). The CDR3 is CASSLDIRLAGNEQFF. CDR3 in DNA: TGTGCCAGCAGCTTGGATATTCGGCTAGCGGGGAATGAGCAGTTCTTC.

The chain employs TRBV19 and TRBJ2-7, with 8 bases aligning to TRBD2. In germline, CDR1 is LNHDA, CDR2 SQIVND (reference sequence). V was clipped by 5 bases and J by 3 bases; unmatched bases: 9. The CDR3 is 15 residues long. CDR3 nucleotide sequence: TGTGCCAGTAGTGGGATTTCGGGACTAGACTACGAGCAGTACTTC. Amino acids: CASSGISGLDYEQYF.

This chain connects TRBV7-8 to TRBJ2-7; 11 bases line up with TRBD2. Per the germline V gene, CDR1 is SGHVS and CDR2 is FQNEAQ. Trimming cost V 3 bases and J 5 bases; bases outside gene matches: 9. The CDR3 sequence is 16 residues long. The CDR3 nucleotides are TGTGCCAGCAGCTTTGTTAGCGGGGGGGCGGCTGACGAGCAGTACTTC. It translates to CASSFVSGGAADEQYF.

This rearrangement joins TRBV7-3 to TRBJ2-2, with 10 positions matching TRBD2. Unmatched junction bases numbered 5, after V lost 3 bases and J lost 7 bases. Germline loops: CDR1 SGHTA, CDR2 FQGTGA. This CDR3 has 15 amino acids. CDR3 coding DNA: TGTGCCAGCAGCTTGGCTAGCGGGGGAGTCGGGGAGCTGTTTTTT. Encoded protein: CASSLASGGVGELFF.

This chain uses TRBV5-1 with TRBJ2-3, with D possibly matching TRBD1 (7 bases). Deletions cut 1 base from V and 6 bases from J, with 12 bases between. The germline V gene has CDR1 SGHRS and CDR2 YFSETQ. The CDR3 loop spans 14 amino acids. The CDR3 DNA follows: TGCGCCAGCAGCTTGCCGACAGGGAGGGATACGCAGTATTTT. This translates into CASSLPTGRDTQYF.

The rearrangement links TRBV12-5 to TRBJ2-1, with 10 bases aligning to TRBD2. The CDR3 sequence is 17 residues long. Germline V lookup: CDR1 LGHNT, CDR2 FRNRAP. V lost 3 bases and J lost 6; bases outside the gene matches: 11. In DNA form, the CDR3 reads TGTGCTAGTGGTTTTCTTTCGCTAGCGGGAGTGGCCAATGAGCAGTTCTTC. The encoded protein is CASGFLSLAGVANEQFF.

The rearrangement joins TRBV19 to TRBJ2-7; 7 bases map to TRBD1. Per germline, CDR1 LNHDA and CDR2 SQIVND (reference sequence). Trimming at V came to 8 bases and at J to 3 bases, leaving 13 bases not matched to a gene. CDR3 length equals 15 residues. The CDR3: CASRDRGQALYEQYF. CDR3 nucleotide sequence: TGTGCCAGTCGAGATCGCGGACAGGCGCTCTACGAGCAGTACTTC.

This chain links TRBV12-5 with TRBJ2-5; 16 bases are a match to TRBD2. The CDR3 runs 17 residues. Looked up from germline, CDR1 is LGHNT and CDR2 is FRNRAP. The J segment lost 5 bases and the V segment lost 5 bases, leaving 8 bases of the junction unmatched. In DNA form, the CDR3 reads TGTGCTAGTGGTCTCGGGACTAGCGGGGGGGCTCGGGAGACCCAGTACTTC. Translating gives CASGLGTSGGARETQYF.